In its sample, the clone carrying this T cell receptor beta chain was seen many times. Its matching antigen is unknown. Amplification of TCR beta CDR3 regions used RNA as the template. Primed by the HTBI set, a first-round RT-PCR was run on the TCR CDR3. MiXCR, applied by TCRdb to the multiplex PCR reads, yields one record per CDR3 protein. In the table there are approximately 720,000 distinct CDR3 sequences, about 19% of which are singletons. These data originate in a study of T cells in Graves' hyperthyroidism and ophthalmopathy. Study-level findings and limits: Progression to ophthalmopathy was predicted a median of 6.5 months early. Researchers report that a 13 V-J model separated ophthalmopathy from stable hyperthyroidism.

Patients aged 18 to 65 had newly diagnosed hyperthyroidism lasting under 2 months. The CDR3 totals 17 residues. The trim removed 3 bases at V and 1 base at J, leaving 3 bases unmatched. Germline CDR1 reads SGHDT; CDR2 reads YYEEEE. This chain links TRBV5-6 with TRBJ2-3; 15 bases fit TRBD2. The clonotype was recovered from a woman in her 50s with Graves' hyperthyroidism that later progressed to Graves' ophthalmopathy. Material for sequencing was blood. CDR3 DNA: TGTGCCAGCAGCTCTGGACTAGCGGGGGGGGGCACAGATACGCAGTATTTT. It translates to CASSSGLAGGGTDTQYF.